Listed here are 14 T cell receptor beta chains from one sample, sequenced in a study of spatial heterogeneity in lung cancer. Time point noted: sample taken at primary tumor resection. Tumor, nontumor lung or frozen PBMC supplied whole RNA that was sequenced unsorted. TCRdb re-derived calls from the 5' RACE reads in MiXCR, one entry per CDR3 protein. Among tens of thousands of distinct CDR3 sequences, 15% to 25% were seen once, and the ten largest hold 5.5% to 7%. The sample was PBMCs, taken at surgery. These receptors all stem from a male donor with early-stage non-small cell lung cancer.

This clonotype was detected only a few times. The gene calls are TRBV28 and TRBJ2-5, with no clear D. Germline CDR1 reads MDHEN; CDR2 reads SYDVKM. This CDR3 has 15 residues. Trimming shortened V by 5 bases and J by 2 bases, and 15 bases separated the two germline ends. The CDR3 DNA reads as TGTGCCAGCAGTGGCTCCGCCCGGCAGCAAGAGACCCAGTACTTC. This translates into CASSGSARQQETQYF.

There are many counts of this clonotype. V and J are TRBV12-3 or TRBV12-4 and TRBJ2-1; TRBD2 is a possible D gene (6 bases). Trimming stripped 5 bases from V and 0 bases from J, with 11 bases between. The CDR3 has 15 amino acids. Written as DNA, the CDR3 is TGTGCCAGCAGTCCGGGACTTAGCTCCTACAATGAGCAGTTCTTC. As protein: CASSPGLSSYNEQFF.

This clonotype was seen repeatedly, ten times or more. This chain uses TRBV28 with TRBJ2-3; D not certain. The CDR3 is 15 amino acids. Germline assignment: CDR1 MDHEN and CDR2 SYDVKM. The V end lost 6 bases, the J end lost 4 bases, and 17 bases lay between the germline ends. CDR3: CASSRPVGSADTQYF. CDR3 in DNA: TGTGCCAGCAGCCGCCCGGTTGGAAGTGCAGATACGCAGTATTTT.

The chain recombines TRBV19 with TRBJ2-3; D gene uncertain. This CDR3 comprises 13 residues. Germline CDR1 reads LNHDA; CDR2 reads SQIVND (reference sequence). Trimming shortened V by 6 bases and J by 3 bases, and 10 bases separated the two germline ends. For the CDR3, the DNA is TGTGCCAGTAGGGAAAGGGCAACAGATACGCAGTATTTT. This gives the protein CASRERATDTQYF.

Only a few counts were recorded for this clonotype. The chain has TRBV7-3 and TRBJ2-3; 8 bases fit TRBD2. With 5 bases clipped from V and 5 bases from J, the junction kept 6 bases outside the gene matches. This CDR3 contains 14 residues. Germline CDR1 reads SGHTA; CDR2 reads FQGTGA. In nucleotides, the CDR3 is TGTGCCAGCAGCCGAGCGGGGGTGTTAGATACGCAGTATTTT. It codes for CASSRAGVLDTQYF.

V and J are TRBV20-1 and TRBJ2-3; 7 bases fit TRBD2. The CDR3 length is 14 residues. V gave up 3 bases and J gave up 4 bases; unmatched junction bases: 7. From germline, CDR1 is DFQATT and CDR2 SNEGSKA (reference sequence). CDR3 sequence: CSASAGVFADTQYF. Here the CDR3 DNA reads TGCAGTGCTAGTGCGGGAGTCTTCGCAGATACGCAGTATTTT.

The chain is built from TRBV12-3 or TRBV12-4 and TRBJ1-2; no clear D gene. Trimming removed 7 bases from V and 7 bases from J, with 19 bases in between. The CDR3 runs 14 residues. The CDR3 DNA follows: TGTGCCAGCACTCTGACGGACTCGACTCGTGGCTACACCTTC. Its translation: CASTLTDSTRGYTF.

The chain uses TRBV10-2 and TRBJ2-5, with D possibly being TRBD1 (5 bases). CDR1 and CDR2 (germline): WSHSY, SAAADI. V lost 0 bases and J lost 5, with 10 bases in between. This CDR3 region has 14 residues. The CDR3 DNA is TGCGCCAGCAGTGAGTCTTGGGGCTGGGAGACCCAGTACTTC. Translating gives CASSESWGWETQYF.

The chain carries TRBV25-1 and TRBJ1-2, with D uncertain. The germline gives CDR1 MGHDK, CDR2 SYGVNS. CDR3 length: 11 residues. V lost 7 bases and J lost 6, with 9 bases in between. The CDR3 nucleotides are TGTGCCAGCACTGGGCTCGATGGCTACACCTTC. Amino acid sequence: CASTGLDGYTF.

This clonotype was counted at least ten times. J is TRBJ2-1 and V is TRBV28, with 9 positions matching TRBD2. The germline gives CDR1 MDHEN, CDR2 SYDVKM. The V and J ends lost 3 bases and 0 bases, in that order; junction bases with no gene match: 12. The CDR3 sequence is 19 residues long. The CDR3 nucleotides read TGTGCCAGCAGTTTGGCCGGACTAGCGCCCGTTAGCTCCTACAATGAGCAGTTCTTC. It translates to CASSLAGLAPVSSYNEQFF.

This clonotype was seen a single time. The V and J genes are TRBV11-3 and TRBJ2-1; D is perhaps TRBD1 or TRBD2 (6 bases each). Looked up from germline, CDR1 is SGHNT and CDR2 is YENEEA. Trimming removed 6 bases from V and 5 bases from J, with 17 bases in between. The CDR3 covers 15 residues. This chain's CDR3 is CASRFGRDINNEQFF. In DNA form, the CDR3 reads TGTGCCAGCAGATTTGGGCGGGACATCAACAATGAGCAGTTCTTC.

This clonotype was picked up a small number of times. The V and J genes are TRBV4-3 and TRBJ2-1; perhaps TRBD2 as D (7 bases). CDR1 is LGHNA, CDR2 YSLEER, per germline. The CDR3 loop spans 16 amino acids. V dropped 0 bases and J dropped 6 bases, with 15 bases sitting between them. CDR3 sequence: CASSQDLRGAGNEQFF. Here the CDR3 DNA reads TGCGCCAGCAGCCAAGATCTTCGGGGGGCAGGCAATGAGCAGTTCTTC.

This clonotype was counted a few times. The V gene is TRBV30, the J gene TRBJ2-5; D is undetermined. In germline, CDR1 is GTSNPN, CDR2 SVGIG (reference sequence). This CDR3 comprises 12 residues. The germline V and J ends were trimmed by 5 bases and 2 bases, with 9 bases remaining between them. The CDR3 sequence is CAWAPPQETQYF. The CDR3, as DNA: TGTGCCTGGGCACCACCTCAAGAGACCCAGTACTTC.

The rearrangement uses TRBV28 and TRBJ2-7; 9 bases map to TRBD1. Germline CDR1 and CDR2: MDHEN and SYDVKM. CDR3 length equals 15 residues. J was trimmed by 1 base and V by 4 bases; bases with no gene match: 5. The CDR3: CASSSPGQGSYEQYF. The DNA of the CDR3 is TGTGCCAGCAGTTCTCCGGGACAGGGTTCCTACGAGCAGTACTTC.